This paragraph covers one TCR beta chain sequence. Its antigen is as yet unknown. The CDR3 is 14 residues long. The V gene's germline CDR1 is SGHRS and CDR2 YFSETQ. The entry originates in a study of T cells expressing NK-cell markers. Regarding the study as a whole: Dominance of the CD3+CD56-NKG2C+ fraction by these clonotypes also held in a few donors.

Making the TCR beta cDNA relied on 5'RACE template switching with UMIs. TCRdb re-called the 5' RACE reads and gives one entry per CDR3 protein, without DNA. This sample contains fewer than 200,000 distinct CDR3 sequences. This sequence joins TRBV5-1 and TRBJ1-2; TCRdb returns TRBD1, unconfirmable since there is no DNA. The receptor's source is a woman between 18 and 69 years old in good health. The sequencing sample was made of blood T cells: a sorted CD56 or NKG2C T cell subset, CD4+ or CD8+ T cells, or bulk PBMC T cells (not recorded which). CDR3 sequence reads: CASSLAVQGHGYTF.